This T cell receptor (beta chain) is from a study of blood T cell repertoires in COVID-19. About the study: There were acute and convalescent COVID-19 samples, and they came from the United States, Italy and Spain. T cells, B-cell-depleted T cells, or PBMCs supplied cDNA or gDNA.

The V end was cut by 0 bases, the J end by 8 bases, with 16 bases between. Germline CDR1 and CDR2: LGHNA and YSLEER. The CDR3 has 16 residues. Original handling: Estimation of nucleated cell counts relied on the amplification of reference gene primers. TCRdb keeps only in-frame clones here, not all; method: immunoSEQ multiplex PCR. Clone size and V and J calls were adopted from that table, with D and trimming inferred from the DNA. The sample yields about 140,000 clones, 84% seen once. This TCR derives from a man aged 55 to 70 with active or convalescent COVID-19. The sequenced material came from peripheral blood. This chain joins TRBV4-3 and TRBJ1-4, with TRBD1 as a possible D gene (6 bases). Here the CDR3 DNA reads TGCGCCAGCAGCCAAGATCAGGGGCCGACATGGGAAAAACTGTTTTTT. It codes for CASSQDQGPTWEKLFF.